These T cell receptor beta chains were read from a single sample in a study of read filtering for tumor transcriptome and immune sequencing. TCRdb itself ran the reads through MiXCR, one entry per CDR3 protein. The sample carries about 86,000 distinct CDR3 sequences, about 12% recorded once. Sequencing was carried out using a population of CD138-negative cells sorted from bone marrow. All receptors derive from a donor at least 40 years old with multiple myeloma. The CDR3 runs from the conserved cysteine through the conserved F or W. Each record gives: J gene, V gene, D gene, clone size, CDR3 DNA, CDR3 protein. The D gene is left open where the match is weak. The listing skips clone size in some rows; elsewhere it reads once, few, many or a size class.

J: TRBJ2-1
V: TRBV20-1
D: TRBD2
size: many
DNA: TGCAGTGCCCGAGCGCTAGCGGGAGGCCCGGATGAGCAGTTCTTC
CDR3: CSARALAGGPDEQFF

J: TRBJ2-1
V: TRBV5-4
D: TRBD2
size: many
DNA: TGTGCCAGCAGACGGACTAGCGGGAGCGAAAATGAGCAGTTCTTC
CDR3: CASRRTSGSENEQFF

J: TRBJ2-3
V: TRBV6-6
D: TRBD2
size: many
DNA: TGTGCCAGCACCAAGGAGACTAGCATGAGCACAGATACGCAGTATTTT
CDR3: CASTKETSMSTDTQYF

J: TRBJ2-5
V: TRBV11-2
D: TRBD2
size: few
DNA: TGTGCCAGCAGCGCACTAGCGGGAGAAGAGACCCAGTACTTC
CDR3: CASSALAGEETQYF

J: TRBJ1-1
V: TRBV12-3/TRBV12-4
D: .
size: many
DNA: TGTGCCAGCAGTTTCCAGGGGCTGAACACTGAAGCTTTCTTT
CDR3: CASSFQGLNTEAFF

J: TRBJ2-7
V: TRBV5-1
D: TRBD2
size: many
DNA: TGCGCCAGCAGCTTCCTAGCGGGAGTCACCTACGAGCAGTACTTC
CDR3: CASSFLAGVTYEQYF

J: TRBJ2-1
V: TRBV7-8
D: .
size: few
DNA: TGTGCCAGCAGCTTAAGACCCTCCTACAATGAGCAGTTCTTC
CDR3: CASSLRPSYNEQFF

J: TRBJ2-5
V: TRBV3-1
D: .
size: many
DNA: TGTGCCAGCAGCCAAGATTGGAGGTCGGGGAAAGAGACCCAGTACTTC
CDR3: CASSQDWRSGKETQYF

J: TRBJ1-1
V: TRBV11-2
D: .
size: many
DNA: .
CDR3: CASSLAGVPEAFF

J: TRBJ2-7
V: TRBV9
D: TRBD2
size: many
DNA: TGTGCCAGCAGCGTCGGGGGGACTAGCGGGAGCGAGCAGTACTTC
CDR3: CASSVGGTSGSEQYF

J: TRBJ2-5
V: TRBV28
D: .
size: many
DNA: TGTGCCAGCAGTCTCCCAATGACAGGCCAAGAGACCCAGTACTTC
CDR3: CASSLPMTGQETQYF

J: TRBJ2-7
V: TRBV28
D: TRBD2
size: many
DNA: TGTGCCAGCAGACCGCTACAGGGCGGGAGGATAGAGCAGTACTTC
CDR3: CASRPLQGGRIEQYF

J: TRBJ1-2
V: TRBV28
D: .
size: .
DNA: TGTGCCAGCAGTAATCAATCTGGCTTCACCTTC
CDR3: CASSNQSGFTF

J: TRBJ2-3
V: TRBV7-9
D: TRBD2
size: .
DNA: TGTGCCAGCAGCCCCCCCCTAGCGGTCCGGGATACGCAGTATTTT
CDR3: CASSPPLAVRDTQYF

J: TRBJ1-1
V: TRBV6-1
D: .
size: many
DNA: TGTGCCAGCATCCGAAGACAGTTGAACACTGAAGCTTTCTTT
CDR3: CASIRRQLNTEAFF

J: TRBJ1-5
V: TRBV28
D: .
size: many
DNA: TGTGCCAGCACTCTTTCCACAGGGTCGAGGGAGCCCCAGCATTTT
CDR3: CASTLSTGSREPQHF

J: TRBJ1-1
V: TRBV7-2
D: .
size: many
DNA: TGTGCCAGCAGCTTTCGCGAGGGACGGGACGGCACTGAAGCTTTCTTT
CDR3: CASSFREGRDGTEAFF

J: TRBJ1-2
V: TRBV5-6
D: TRBD1
size: many
DNA: TGTGCCAGCAGCCGTCGGGACAGGGGGCCGGACTATGGCTACACCTTC
CDR3: CASSRRDRGPDYGYTF

J: TRBJ2-1
V: TRBV7-2
D: .
size: many
DNA: TGTGCCAGCAGCTCCAAACCCGGGACTCATACTAAAAATGAGCAGTTCTTC
CDR3: CASSSKPGTHTKNEQFF

J: TRBJ2-1
V: TRBV7-9
D: TRBD2
size: many
DNA: TGTGCCAGCAGCCCTGGACTAGCGGGGGATGAGCAGTTCTTC
CDR3: CASSPGLAGDEQFF

J: TRBJ1-6
V: TRBV7-9
D: .
size: many
DNA: TGTGCCAGCAGCTCGGCGAACTCACCCCTCCACTTT
CDR3: CASSSANSPLHF

J: TRBJ1-1
V: TRBV5-1
D: .
size: many
DNA: TGCGCCAGCAGCCCCAATACGGCCTCCACTGAAGCTTTCTTT
CDR3: CASSPNTASTEAFF

J: TRBJ1-2
V: TRBV19
D: .
size: many
DNA: TGTGCCAGTAGTGCCTCTCATCGAGGCTATGGCTACACCTTC
CDR3: CASSASHRGYGYTF

J: TRBJ1-1
V: TRBV11-2
D: TRBD1
size: many
DNA: TGTGCCAGCAGCCTCACCAGGGGGCTGGAGACTGAAGCTTTCTTT
CDR3: CASSLTRGLETEAFF

J: TRBJ2-1
V: TRBV7-9
D: .
size: many
DNA: TGTGCCAGCAGCTGGGCCAGGGGCAATGAGCAGTTCTTC
CDR3: CASSWARGNEQFF